This TCR beta chain was identified during a study of beta chain features in type 1 diabetes listed by TCRdb under 2018. Regarding the study in general: Patients and healthy donors did not differ in mean age, gender distribution, total cell number or subset yield. A total of roughly 100 million sorted cells were examined across all samples, and the number of cells per subset was strongly correlated with RNA yield. Naive and central memory subsets were obtained from all 30 or so donors, but regulatory and stem cell-like memory subsets were isolated from only 8 patients and roughly eight healthy donors. In the study, recently diagnosed type 1 diabetes patients and matched healthy donors were compared on the TCRB repertoires of their sorted circulating CD4+ T cell subsets.

The CDR3 sequence holds 13 residues, the cysteine and phenylalanine included. Solely the CDR3 DNA is kept, with 39 bases framed from the first base. The germline V gene supplies CDR1 KGHSH and CDR2 LQKENI. Trimming removed 1 base from V and 4 bases from J, leaving 8 bases between the germline ends. The paper's findings and limits, for the study overall: PCR might favor shorter templates, but patient and control samples were amplified and corrected together, so any skew would affect both groups equally. Because cDNA was sequenced instead of genomic DNA, activated cells with high expression could be over-represented, although the groups did not differ in activation or CD3 levels. Because the HLA sub-analyses included only small numbers of individuals, any influence of HLA type on TCRB rearrangement was left unresolved. At VDJ recombination sites, patients with type 1 diabetes made fewer insertions and deleted more nucleotides, a pattern implying thymic rearrangement abnormalities. A moderate but significant shortening of TCRB CDR3 length was observed in type 1 diabetes patients in all four CD4+ subsets. The naive, central memory and regulatory TCRB repertoires appeared to resemble one another more closely among patients than among healthy donors.

Each donor gave one peripheral blood draw, around 0.12 L on average, collected into heparinised tubes. Naive, central memory, regulatory and stem cell-like memory CD4+ T cells were sorted on a BD FACSAria II using a panel including CD45RO, CCR7, CD25, CD127, CD95 and CD27. All sorted populations exceeded 95% purity. PBMCs were isolated right away by Lymphoprep density gradient centrifugation and were stained directly, without culture. To minimize batch effects, samples were stained and sorted in pairs, one healthy donor with one patient per experiment. The entire amount of isolated RNA was reverse transcribed using the High Capacity cDNA Reverse Transcription Kit, so the sequenced TCRB transcripts were expressed ones. Naive, central memory and regulatory T cell samples underwent deep immunoSEQ sequencing, averaging roughly 3.5 million total reads per sample. After sorted cells were lysed in RLT buffer, RNA was extracted with DNase-treated RNeasy Micro or Mini kits, with the choice depending on cell number. Each cell subset was processed on its own to prevent cross-contamination, while patient and healthy donor samples were processed together. TCRB sequences were amplified from cDNA with the immunoSEQ multiplex PCR, producing 87-bp fragments spanning the CDR3 region. Sequencing of the amplicons was performed on the Illumina HiSeq platform. The authors' analysis ran thus. Synthetic template baselines were used to correct PCR bias computationally, reads within Hamming distance 2 were collapsed, and singletons that could not be merged were discarded. Reads were aligned against IMGT so that V, D and J genes, CDR3 length and insertions or deletions at six rearrangement sites could be assigned. Clonotype counts were normalized to sorted cell number within each subset before computing true diversity and Gini coefficients with the tcR R package. Repertoire sharing was quantified using the overlap coefficient calculated on TCRB nucleotide sequences. Out-of-frame TCRB sequences from naive cells were analyzed as a proxy for the pre-selection repertoire. TCRdb's version of the immuneACCESS table is confined to in-frame rearrangements and falls short of the full clone set. An unresolved V gene accounts for under half of the shortfall where checked; the remainder is of unknown origin. From that table come the V and J calls and clone size; the DNA was used to work out D and trimming. The sample table lists fewer than 300,000 clones, roughly 10% of them with a count of one. The ten largest clones represent over 0.015% of the sample.

Turning to this clone: The antigen it binds to is not known. Per-nucleotide qualities are absent, and no much larger clonotype sits a single base away.

The sequence was collected from a young man with type 1 diabetes. Sample: naive CD4+ T cells from blood. The cell subset or site label here, explained by the study, means: true naive CD4+ T cells. Rearrangement joined TRBV18 to TRBJ2-7, with a tentative D gene TRBD1 over 5 matching bases. The CDR3 loop reads CASSPRQLYEQYF. The nucleotides are TGTGCCAGCTCACCACGACAGCTTTACGAGCAGTACTTC.